This TCR beta chain was sequenced during a study of Graves' ophthalmopathy and Graves' hyperthyroidism. This clonotype was counted only a few times. V was trimmed by 6 bases and J by 0 bases, leaving 12 bases between them. CDR3 length: 14 amino acids. CDR1 and CDR2 from the germline V gene are SGHAT and FQNNGV. Transcripts of RNA were the source for amplifying TCR beta CDR3 regions. An opening RT-PCR round employed HTBI primers and preceded a second-round multiplex PCR. MiXCR, run by TCRdb on the multiplex PCR reads, gives a single entry per CDR3 protein. The repertoire holds about 700,000 distinct CDR3 sequences, roughly 41% seen once, with roughly 3.5% in the top ten.

Specimen: peripheral blood. This chain links TRBV11-2 with TRBJ2-7; a weak D match, TRBD1 (5 bases). The clonotype comes from an adult man with Graves' ophthalmopathy. The DNA of the CDR3 is TGTGCCAGCAGTATACAGGATTCCTCCTACGAGCAGTACTTC. Its protein is CASSIQDSSYEQYF. Looking up the rest from reference TRBV11-2 and TRBJ2-7 gives the full variable domain: EAGVAQSPRYKIIEKRQSVAFWCNPISGHATLYWYQQILGQGPKLLIQFQNNGVVDDSQLPKDRFSAERLKGVDSTLKIQPAKLEDSAVYLCASSIQDSSYEQYFGPGTRLTVT.